This T cell receptor beta chain was profiled in a study of T-cell memory formation after mild COVID-19. Across the whole study: Clustering of TCRs was largely donor specific.

Remarks on this clonotype: Its antigen is not identified.

Looked up from germline, CDR1 is LGHDT and CDR2 is YNNKEL (reference sequence). V was cut by 4 bases and J by 0 bases, with 13 bases left in between. The CDR3 spans 15 residues. Constant-segment primers served in 5'RACE that generated TCR alpha and TCR beta cDNA libraries bearing sample barcodes and UMIs. MiXCR was run by TCRdb on the 5' RACE reads, yielding one entry per CDR3 protein. This table has hundreds of thousands of distinct CDR3 sequences, roughly a quarter appearing once. Whole-study findings and limits: Researchers could not confirm that second-wave clones peaking on day 37 targeted SARS-CoV-2. CD4+ contracting clones were mainly CM and EM; CD8+ ones, EMRA.

The chain has TRBV3-1 and TRBJ2-7; D unresolved. The material sequenced was PBMCs or a T cell subset sorted from them (not recorded which). The source is an adult woman who had mild COVID-19 (a few samples of this study predate the infection). Cell type and time point are not known. CDR3 bases: TGTGCCAGCAGCCTCACAGATCTTCCCTCCTACGAGCAGTACTTC. It is translated as CASSLTDLPSYEQYF.